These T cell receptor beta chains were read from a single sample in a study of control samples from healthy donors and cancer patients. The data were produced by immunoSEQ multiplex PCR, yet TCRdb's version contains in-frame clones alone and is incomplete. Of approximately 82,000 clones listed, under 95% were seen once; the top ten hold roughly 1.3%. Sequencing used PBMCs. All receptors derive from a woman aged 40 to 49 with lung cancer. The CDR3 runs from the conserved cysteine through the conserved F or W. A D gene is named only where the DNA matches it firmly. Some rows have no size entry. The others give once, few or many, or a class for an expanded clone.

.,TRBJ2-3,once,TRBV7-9,TGTGCCAGCAGCCCAGTGGGTAATTCTCCCAGCACAGATACGCAGTATTTT,CASSPVGNSPSTDTQYF
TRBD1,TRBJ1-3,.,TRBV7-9,TGTGCCAGCAGCCGGATACTGGACAGGGGGATAGTGCCCATATATTTT,CASSRILDRGIVPIYF
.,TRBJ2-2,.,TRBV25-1,TGTGCCAGCACCCCACTAGACATATCCACCGGGGAGCTGTTTTTT,CASTPLDISTGELFF
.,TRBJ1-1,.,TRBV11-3,TGTGCCAGCAGCCCCCAACAGGATGGGGTGAACACTGAAGCTTTCTTT,CASSPQQDGVNTEAFF
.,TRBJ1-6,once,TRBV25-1,TGTGCCAGCAAAGGGGGAGGGGGGCAGAATAATTCACCCCTCCACTTT,CASKGGGGQNNSPLHF
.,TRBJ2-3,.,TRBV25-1,TGTGCCAGCAGTGAATATGTAGATACGCAGTATTTT,CASSEYVDTQYF
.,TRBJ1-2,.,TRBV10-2,TGCGCCAGCAGTGACCCGCGGGAGGGTAGCTATGGCTACACCTTC,CASSDPREGSYGYTF
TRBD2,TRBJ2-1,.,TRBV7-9,TGTGCCAGCAGCTTATACATGGGGACTAGTCAAAATGAGCAGTTCTTC,CASSLYMGTSQNEQFF
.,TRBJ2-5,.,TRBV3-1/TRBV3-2,TGTGCCAGCAGCCAAGATAGCACGGGGAGGACCCAGTACTTC,CASSQDSTGRTQYF
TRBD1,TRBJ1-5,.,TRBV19,TGTGCCAGTAGTCACGGACAGGGCGTAGTCAATCAGCCCCAGCATTTT,CASSHGQGVVNQPQHF
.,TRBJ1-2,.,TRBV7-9,TGTGCCAGCAGCTTGGGAGGGGCACACTATGGCTACACCTTC,CASSLGGAHYGYTF
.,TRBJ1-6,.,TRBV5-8,TGTGCCAGCAGCTTACGGGGCAGGACCAATTCACCCCTCCACTTT,CASSLRGRTNSPLHF
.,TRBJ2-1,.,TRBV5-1,TGCGCCAGCAGTCGGATCCAGACCTACAATGAGCAGTTCTTC,CASSRIQTYNEQFF